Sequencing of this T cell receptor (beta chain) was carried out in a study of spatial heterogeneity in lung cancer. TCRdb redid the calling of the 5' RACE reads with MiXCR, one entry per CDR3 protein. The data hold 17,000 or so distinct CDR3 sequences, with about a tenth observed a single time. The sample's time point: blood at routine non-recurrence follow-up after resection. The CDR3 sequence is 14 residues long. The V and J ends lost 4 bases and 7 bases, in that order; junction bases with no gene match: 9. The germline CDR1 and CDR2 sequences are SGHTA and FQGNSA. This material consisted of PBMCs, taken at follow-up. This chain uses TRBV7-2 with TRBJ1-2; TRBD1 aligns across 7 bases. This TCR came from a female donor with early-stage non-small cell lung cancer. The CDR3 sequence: CASSSTTGVLGYTF. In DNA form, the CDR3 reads TGTGCCAGCAGCTCAACAACAGGGGTGCTTGGCTACACCTTC.